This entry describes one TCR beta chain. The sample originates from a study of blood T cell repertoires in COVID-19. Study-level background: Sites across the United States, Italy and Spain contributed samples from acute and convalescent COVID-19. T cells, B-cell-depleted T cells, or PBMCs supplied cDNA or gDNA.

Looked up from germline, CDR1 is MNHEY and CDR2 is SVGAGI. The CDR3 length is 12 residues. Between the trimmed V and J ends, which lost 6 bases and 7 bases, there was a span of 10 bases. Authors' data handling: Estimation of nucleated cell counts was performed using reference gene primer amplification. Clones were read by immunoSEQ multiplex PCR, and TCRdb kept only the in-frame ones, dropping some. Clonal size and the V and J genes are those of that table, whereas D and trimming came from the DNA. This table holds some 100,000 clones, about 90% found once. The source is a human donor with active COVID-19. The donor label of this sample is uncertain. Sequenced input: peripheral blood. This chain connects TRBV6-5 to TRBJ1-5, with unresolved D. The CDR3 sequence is CASSTGSQPQHF. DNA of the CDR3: TGTGCCAGCAGCACGGGGTCCCAGCCCCAGCATTTT.